The rows below give T cell receptor beta chains drawn from one sample of a study of naive and memory T cell subsets. TCRdb processed the UMI-ligation and nested PCR reads anew with MiXCR; each CDR3 protein has one entry. The sample has tens of thousands of distinct CDR3 sequences, about 10% seen once. The material sequenced was naive CD8+ T cells from blood. All receptors derive from a human donor in good health. CDR3s include the opening cysteine and the closing phenylalanine or tryptophan. Fields, in order: clone size, J gene, D gene, CDR3 length, V gene, CDR3 DNA, CDR3 protein. The D gene is left open where the match is weak. Some rows have no size entry. The others give once, few or many, or a class for an expanded clone.

>many|TRBJ2-5|NA|15|TRBV10-3
TGTGCCATCAGCGCAGGGGGAGGGAAGCAAGAGACCCAGTACTTC
CAISAGGGKQETQYF
>NA|TRBJ1-1|NA|11|TRBV7-9
TGTGCCAGCAGCTTAACGGCTGAAGCTTTCTTT
CASSLTAEAFF
>few|TRBJ2-7|NA|15|TRBV2
TGTGCCACTGCAGGTCGACAGAAAGATTCCTACGAGCAGTACTTC
CATAGRQKDSYEQYF
>NA|TRBJ2-1|NA|14|TRBV2
TGTGCCAGCAGCGAAGTGGCCGCCTACAATGAGCAGTTCTTC
CASSEVAAYNEQFF
>NA|TRBJ2-7|TRBD2|12|TRBV19
TGTGCCAGTAGTGGACTAGCGGGAGGTGCTTCGTTC
CASSGLAGGASF
>few|TRBJ2-3|TRBD1|16|TRBV7-9
TGTGCCAGCAGCTACGGGACAGGGAGGGAGACAGATACGCAGTATTTT
CASSYGTGRETDTQYF
>few|TRBJ2-2|NA|14|TRBV5-1
TGCGCCAGCAGCTTGGCCCCAGGGACCGGGGAGCTGTTTTTT
CASSLAPGTGELFF
>NA|TRBJ2-3|TRBD1|14|TRBV12-3/TRBV12-4
TGTGCCAGCGTTCCGGGACAGAGCACAGATATGCAGTATTTT
CASVPGQSTDMQYF
>NA|TRBJ2-3|TRBD2|20|TRBV20-1
TGCAGTGCTAGAGCGTACAGTCTACGGGAGGGGACAAGTGGCACAGATACGCAGTATTTT
CSARAYSLREGTSGTDTQYF
>few|TRBJ2-7|TRBD2|14|TRBV6-6
TGTGCCAGCAGTTACGGGACTAGCGATGGCGAGCAGTACTTC
CASSYGTSDGEQYF
>many|TRBJ2-1|TRBD2|15|TRBV28
TGTGCCAGCAGTTTGGCGGGAGGGAAGGGGGATGAGCAGTTCTTC
CASSLAGGKGDEQFF
>NA|TRBJ2-5|TRBD2|15|TRBV27
TGTGCCAGCAGTTTAATCGGGGGGGCACGAGAGACCCAGTACTTC
CASSLIGGARETQYF
>many|TRBJ2-2|NA|12|TRBV29-1
TGCAGCGTTGAACAGGACACCGGGGAGCTGTTTTTT
CSVEQDTGELFF
>NA|TRBJ1-5|NA|12|TRBV24-1
TGTGCCACCAGTGATCAGAGTCAGCCCCAGCATTTT
CATSDQSQPQHF
>NA|TRBJ2-7|TRBD2|16|TRBV20-1
TGCAGTGCTAGCCTTAGTCTAGCGGGAGGGGACTACGAGCAGTACTTC
CSASLSLAGGDYEQYF
>NA|TRBJ2-7|NA|13|TRBV3-1
TGTGCCAGCAGCCAGGGGCTGGGCTACGAGCAGTACTTC
CASSQGLGYEQYF
>NA|TRBJ1-2|NA|12|TRBV6-5
TGTGCCAGCAGCACCGGTGACTATGGCTACACCTTC
CASSTGDYGYTF
>many|TRBJ2-7|NA|15|TRBV7-2
TGTGCCAGCAGCTTAGGACCCGGGACGGCTGACGAGCAGTACTTC
CASSLGPGTADEQYF
>NA|TRBJ1-6|NA|13|TRBV27
TGTGCCAGCAGTTTTCTCTTTGGTTCACCCCTCCACTTT
CASSFLFGSPLHF
>few|TRBJ2-1|NA|17|TRBV6-1
TGTGCCAGCAGTGGGTGGGAGACTCGGCACTCCTACAATGAGCAGTTCTTC
CASSGWETRHSYNEQFF
>many|TRBJ2-3|TRBD2|15|TRBV9
TGTGCCAGCAGCGTAGAGGCGGGAGAACGAGATACGCAGTATTTT
CASSVEAGERDTQYF
>NA|TRBJ1-4|NA|16|TRBV4-3
TGCGCCAGCAGCCCCGGGTCCGATCGGGTTAATGAAAAACTGTTTTTT
CASSPGSDRVNEKLFF
>many|TRBJ2-7|TRBD1|13|TRBV11-1
TGTGCCAGCAGCTTAGAGGGGGCTGGCGAGCAGTACTTC
CASSLEGAGEQYF
>NA|TRBJ1-5|NA|14|TRBV28
TGTGCCAGCAGCAGGGCCGCATTCAATCAGCCCCAGCATTTT
CASSRAAFNQPQHF
>few|TRBJ1-4|NA|15|TRBV6-5
TGTGCCAGCGGGCAAGCAGGGGAAGTTAGAGAAAAACTGTTTTTT
CASGQAGEVREKLFF
>few|TRBJ1-5|NA|13|TRBV27
TGTGCCAGCAGTTTAGGTCCGTCTGGGCCCCAGCATTTT
CASSLGPSGPQHF
>NA|TRBJ2-3|NA|14|TRBV6-1
TGTGCCAGCAGTGGAACTCCCAACACAGATACGCAGTATTTT
CASSGTPNTDTQYF
>few|TRBJ1-2|NA|13|TRBV12-3/TRBV12-4
TGTGCCAGCAGTTTCTACCCTAACTATGGCTACACCTTC
CASSFYPNYGYTF
>many|TRBJ2-2|NA|15|TRBV11-2
TGTGCCAGCAGCTTAGACCAAGACTTCACCGGGGAGCTGTTTTTT
CASSLDQDFTGELFF
>few|TRBJ2-1|NA|18|TRBV15
TGTGCCACCAGCCCAACCCTATATATAGGAAGCTCCTACAATGAGCAGTTCTTC
CATSPTLYIGSSYNEQFF
>NA|TRBJ2-5|TRBD1|17|TRBV28
TGTGCCAGCAGTTCTATTGAGGGACAGGGGGCCGGGGAGACCCAGTACTTC
CASSSIEGQGAGETQYF
>few|TRBJ2-1|NA|13|TRBV29-1
TGCAGCGTCCAACCGTCCTGGGGGAATGAGCAGTTCTTC
CSVQPSWGNEQFF
>few|TRBJ2-2|NA|15|TRBV6-6
TGTGCCAGCAGCCACACTCGTAGTAGATTCGGGGAGCTGTTTTTT
CASSHTRSRFGELFF
>NA|TRBJ2-1|TRBD2|13|TRBV20-1
TGCAGTGCTAGATTCGGGGGGGCATCCGAGCAGTTCTTC
CSARFGGASEQFF
>many|TRBJ2-3|TRBD1|15|TRBV12-3/TRBV12-4
TGTGCCAGCAGTTTCCGCCACAGGGGGACAGATACGCAGTATTTT
CASSFRHRGTDTQYF
>few|TRBJ1-1|NA|12|TRBV6-2/TRBV6-3
TGTGCCAGCAGCTACGCTAGCCCTGAAGCTTTCTTT
CASSYASPEAFF
>NA|TRBJ1-2|TRBD1|15|TRBV4-1
TGCGCCAGCAGCCCTAGCGGGGGACAGGCCTATGGCTACACCTTC
CASSPSGGQAYGYTF
>few|TRBJ1-6|TRBD1|15|TRBV4-3
TGCGCCAGCAGCCACCAAGGACAGGGCGGTTCACCCCTCCACTTT
CASSHQGQGGSPLHF
>NA|TRBJ1-2|NA|15|TRBV12-3/TRBV12-4
TGTGCCAGCAGTCTCCTGATGGCGGGTAACTATGGCTACACCTTC
CASSLLMAGNYGYTF
>few|TRBJ2-1|TRBD1|12|TRBV5-1
TGCGCCAGCAGCTTAGCCCGGGACAGGGTATTCTTC
CASSLARDRVFF
>NA|TRBJ1-1|NA|14|TRBV28
TGTGCCAGCAGTTTTGGCATGGTGAGGACTGAAGCTTTCTTT
CASSFGMVRTEAFF
>few|TRBJ2-1|TRBD2|18|TRBV6-6
TGTGCCAGCAGTTACCCCGACGTTCCTAGCGGGAAATACAATGAGCAGTTCTTC
CASSYPDVPSGKYNEQFF
>many|TRBJ2-1|NA|15|TRBV7-9
TGTGCCAGCAGCGGAACAGGGAGGTCCTACAATGAGCAGTTCTTC
CASSGTGRSYNEQFF
>few|TRBJ2-3|NA|15|TRBV7-9
TGTGCCAGCAGCCGCGGACAGTCTTTCACAGATACGCAGTATTTT
CASSRGQSFTDTQYF
>many|TRBJ2-7|TRBD1|15|TRBV5-1
TGCGCCAGCAGCTCTTATGGACAGGGCGCCTACGAGCAGTACTTC
CASSSYGQGAYEQYF
>NA|TRBJ1-1|NA|14|TRBV28
TGTGCCAGCAGTTCCCTCCCTTCCAACACTGAAGCTTTCTTT
CASSSLPSNTEAFF
>NA|TRBJ1-6|NA|9|TRBV11-2
TGTGCCAGCAGTCCACCCCTCCACTTT
CASSPPLHF
>few|TRBJ1-2|TRBD1|17|TRBV3-1
TGTGCCAGCAGCCAAGGACAGGGGGCGCATTTTCGCTATGGCTACACCTTC
CASSQGQGAHFRYGYTF
>few|TRBJ2-1|NA|14|TRBV29-1
TGCAGCGTTGACACCCTAGCAACCTACAATGAGCAGTTCTTC
CSVDTLATYNEQFF
>few|TRBJ1-2|TRBD1|16|TRBV20-1
TGCAGTGCTTCCACAGGGGACGACCCCCCCCGCTATGGCTACACCTTC
CSASTGDDPPRYGYTF
>many|TRBJ2-2|NA|13|TRBV27
TGTGCCAGCAGTCTAACAGGGATCGGGGAGCTGTTTTTT
CASSLTGIGELFF
>few|TRBJ1-1|NA|13|TRBV4-1
TGCGCCAGCAGCCTAGACAGGAACACTGAAGCTTTCTTT
CASSLDRNTEAFF
>NA|TRBJ2-3|TRBD2|16|TRBV29-1
TGCAGCGTTTTCGTAGCGGGAGTAAAAAGATCAGATACGCAGTATTTT
CSVFVAGVKRSDTQYF
>NA|TRBJ1-2|TRBD1|12|TRBV2
TGTGCCATCCATGACAGGGCCTATGGCTACACCTTC
CAIHDRAYGYTF
>NA|TRBJ2-3|TRBD2|14|TRBV28
TGTGCCAGCAGTCCGGGACTAGCGGGAGATACGCAGTATTTT
CASSPGLAGDTQYF
>few|TRBJ1-2|NA|13|TRBV5-5
TGTGCCAGCAGCTTGAGTTTGTCCCATGGCTACACCTTC
CASSLSLSHGYTF
>few|TRBJ2-7|NA|13|TRBV5-4
TGTGCCAGCAGCTTGCAGGGAACCTACGAGCAGTACTTC
CASSLQGTYEQYF
>many|TRBJ2-7|NA|15|TRBV29-1
TGCAGCGTTGAAGTTCTAGCGACGAGCTCCTACGAGCAGTACTTC
CSVEVLATSSYEQYF
>many|TRBJ2-7|TRBD1|14|TRBV7-2
TGTGCCAGCAGCACAGGACAGGGGGCCTACGAGCAGTACTTC
CASSTGQGAYEQYF
>NA|TRBJ2-1|TRBD2|17|TRBV30
TGTGCCTGGGGGGGACTAGCGGGAGAGGCTCCCTACAATGAGCAGTTCTTC
CAWGGLAGEAPYNEQFF